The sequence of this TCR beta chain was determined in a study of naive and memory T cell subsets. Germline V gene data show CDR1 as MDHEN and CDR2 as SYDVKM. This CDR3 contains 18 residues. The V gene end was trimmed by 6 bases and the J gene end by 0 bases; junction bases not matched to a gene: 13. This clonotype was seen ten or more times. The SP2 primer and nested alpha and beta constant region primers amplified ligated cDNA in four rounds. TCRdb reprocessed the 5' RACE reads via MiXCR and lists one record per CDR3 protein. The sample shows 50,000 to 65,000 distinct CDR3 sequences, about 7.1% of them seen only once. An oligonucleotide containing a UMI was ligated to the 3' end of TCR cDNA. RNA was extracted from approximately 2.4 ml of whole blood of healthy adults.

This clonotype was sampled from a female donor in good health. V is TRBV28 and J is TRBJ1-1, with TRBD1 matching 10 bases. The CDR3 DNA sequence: TGTGCCAGCAGACCTCCGGGACAGGGGTTGCTTTTGAACACTGAAGCTTTCTTT. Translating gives CASRPPGQGLLLNTEAFF.